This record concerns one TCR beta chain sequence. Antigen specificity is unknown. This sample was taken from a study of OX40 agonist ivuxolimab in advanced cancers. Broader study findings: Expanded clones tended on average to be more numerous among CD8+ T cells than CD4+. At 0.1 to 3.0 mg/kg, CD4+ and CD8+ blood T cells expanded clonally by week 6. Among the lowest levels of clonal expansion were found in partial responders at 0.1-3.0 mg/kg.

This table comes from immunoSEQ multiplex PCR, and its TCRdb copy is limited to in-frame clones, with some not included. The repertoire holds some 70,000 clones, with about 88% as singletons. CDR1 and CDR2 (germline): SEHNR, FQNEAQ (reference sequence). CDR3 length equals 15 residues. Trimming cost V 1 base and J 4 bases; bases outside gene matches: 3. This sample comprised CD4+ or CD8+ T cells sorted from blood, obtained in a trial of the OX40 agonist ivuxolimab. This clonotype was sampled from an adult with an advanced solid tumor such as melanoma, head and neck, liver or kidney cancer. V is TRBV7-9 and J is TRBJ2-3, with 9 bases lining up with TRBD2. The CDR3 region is CASSLVAGGADTQYF. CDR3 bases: TGTGCCAGCAGCTTAGTCGCGGGGGGGGCAGATACGCAGTATTTT.